The 23 T cell receptor beta chains in this list originate from one sample, sequenced in a study of low-dose radiotherapy and immunotherapy resistance in tumors. The time point was: after trial treatment. Treatment defined: LDRT plus nivolumab, ipilimumab, low-dose cyclophosphamide and aspirin (RACIN trial). Primers targeting TRAV and TRBV primed first-strand cDNA, covering alpha and beta chains. TCRs were put through 20 PCR cycles of amplification with Phusion. A constant-region primer and the V-primer adapter served as the primer pair. TCRdb reanalysed the reads using MiXCR and keeps one entry per CDR3 protein. The repertoire has 35,000 to 50,000 distinct CDR3 sequences, about 20% of them found once; the top ten carry about 9.2%. Material: PBMCs, obtained after low-dose radiotherapy plus immunotherapy. These receptors were taken from a female donor with ovarian cancer.

There are many counts of this clonotype. The chain links TRBV28 to TRBJ2-7; D is ambiguous. The CDR3 consists of 14 residues. Trimming cost V 4 bases and J 3 bases, with 13 bases left between them. Germline loops: CDR1 MDHEN, CDR2 SYDVKM. The CDR3, as DNA: TGTGCCAGCAGTTCTGTGGGCCATAGCTACGAGCAGTACTTC. Its protein product is CASSSVGHSYEQYF.

In this sample, this clonotype turned up many times. The J gene is TRBJ2-3, the V gene TRBV20-1, with TRBD2 matching over 10 bases. Germline assignment: CDR1 DFQATT and CDR2 SNEGSKA (reference sequence). The V segment lost 5 bases and the J segment 1 base; nucleotides outside the gene matches: 12. The CDR3 extends over 17 amino acids. The CDR3 sequence: CSAVLIGLAVGTDTQYF. In DNA, the CDR3 is TGCAGTGCTGTACTCATAGGACTAGCGGTGGGCACAGATACGCAGTATTTT.

The chain employs TRBV28 and TRBJ2-7; no clear D. V was trimmed by 3 bases and J by 2 bases, leaving 5 bases between them. The germline CDR1 and CDR2 sequences are MDHEN and SYDVKM. There are 12 residues in the CDR3. This CDR3 is CASSFRTYEQYF. The CDR3 DNA reads as TGTGCCAGCAGTTTCCGTACCTACGAGCAGTACTTC.

There are many counts of this clonotype. This sequence joins TRBV19 and TRBJ2-1; 9 nucleotides align to TRBD1. CDR3 length: 17 residues. J gave up 1 base and V 5 bases, and 9 bases lay outside the gene matches. CDR1 and CDR2 from the germline V gene are LNHDA and SQIVND (reference sequence). The CDR3 bases are TGTGCCAGTAGTGCCCATCCCGGGACAGGGTCCTACAATGAGCAGTTCTTC. Protein sequence: CASSAHPGTGSYNEQFF.

This clonotype was observed a handful of times. The chain has TRBV30 and TRBJ1-1; TRBD1 agrees at 8 bases. Losses at the gene ends were 5 bases for V and 1 base for J; bases not matched to a gene: 3. Germline CDR1 GTSNPN, CDR2 SVGIG (reference sequence). There are 13 residues in the CDR3. The CDR3 DNA sequence: TGTGCCTGGGGGGACAGGACGAACACTGAAGCTTTCTTT. It translates to CAWGDRTNTEAFF.

The chain has TRBV5-4 and TRBJ2-7, with 9 bases identical to TRBD1. CDR3 length: 14 residues. The trim removed 2 bases at V and 3 bases at J, leaving 3 bases unmatched. CDR1 is SGHNT and CDR2 is YYREEE in the germline V gene (reference sequence). The CDR3 sequence is CASSLTGGRYEQYF. The CDR3 DNA reads TGTGCCAGCAGCTTAACAGGGGGCCGCTACGAGCAGTACTTC.

The chain is built from TRBV29-1 and TRBJ2-3; D is unresolved. Deletions cut 4 bases from V and 0 bases from J, with 5 bases between. CDR1 is SQVTM, CDR2 ANQGSEA, per germline. The CDR3 sequence is 12 residues long. CDR3 in amino acids: CSVVASTDTQYF. CDR3 coding DNA: TGCAGCGTTGTGGCGAGCACAGATACGCAGTATTTT.

About this clonotype itself: The likely explanation is a read error, given a far larger clone one base away. The chain employs TRBV6-8 and TRBJ2-7, with D unclear. This CDR3 is built from 16 residues. V was clipped by 4 bases and J by 7 bases, with 23 bases between them. CDR1 is MNHGY, CDR2 SAAAGT, per germline. CDR3 sequence reads: CASSLKAPSSYNEQYF. In DNA, the CDR3 is TGTGCCAGCAGTTTAAAGGCCCCCAGCTCCTACAATGAGCAGTACTTC.

The DNA of the CDR3 is TGTGCCAGCTCACCTTCAGGAGCGAACACCGGGGAGCTGTTTTTT. Translated, it gives CASSPSGANTGELFF. V is TRBV18 and J is TRBJ2-2; the D is unclear. The CDR3 is 15 residues long. The V and J ends lost 3 bases and 0 bases respectively, with 8 bases between them. Germline values: CDR1 KGHSH, CDR2 LQKENI. The full variable domain, rest sourced from reference TRBV18 and TRBJ2-2, is NAGVMQNPRHLVRRRGQEARLRCSPMKGHSHVYWYRQLPEEGLKFMVYLQKENIIDESGMPKERFSAEFPKEGPSILRIQQVVRGDSAAYFCASSPSGANTGELFFGEGSRLTVL.

This clonotype was counted many times. The chain carries TRBV4-2 and TRBJ2-1, with 10 bases aligning to TRBD2. The CDR3 length is 17 residues. V lost 0 bases, J lost 2 bases, and 4 bases stayed unmatched. Germline V CDR1 and CDR2: LGHNA, YNFKEQ. This CDR3 reads CASSQDSLAGAYNEQFF. In DNA, the CDR3 is TGTGCCAGCAGCCAAGATTCCCTAGCGGGGGCCTACAATGAGCAGTTCTTC.

Sample share makes this clonotype large (0.1 to 1%). The genes are TRBV5-5 and TRBJ2-3, with TRBD2 matching over 7 bases. Per germline, CDR1 SGHKS and CDR2 YYEKEE (reference sequence). This CDR3 has 17 residues. V was clipped by 2 bases and J by 1 base; unmatched bases: 10. The CDR3 DNA reads TGTGCCAGCAGCTTCCCTTTGGGAGGGGTCGGCACAGATACGCAGTATTTT. This encodes CASSFPLGGVGTDTQYF.

This clonotype was seen many times. V gene TRBV12-3 or TRBV12-4 combines with J gene TRBJ1-1; possibly TRBD1 for D (5 bases). CDR3 length: 14 residues. The germline V and J ends were trimmed by 3 bases and 1 base, with 9 bases remaining between them. This chain's CDR3 is CASSLDTGNTEAFF. The CDR3 coding sequence is TGTGCCAGCAGTTTGGACACCGGGAACACTGAAGCTTTCTTT.

The genes are TRBV18 and TRBJ1-5; weak D call: TRBD1 (5 bases). CDR1 and CDR2 (germline): KGHSH, LQKENI. V was clipped by 0 bases and J by 3 bases, with 12 bases between them. CDR3 length: 16 residues. CDR3 protein: CASSPPGLAANQPQHF. The DNA of the CDR3 is TGTGCCAGCTCACCACCGGGACTGGCGGCCAATCAGCCCCAGCATTTT.

This clonotype was seen repeatedly, ten times or more. The rearrangement links TRBV13 to TRBJ2-7; 10 positions agree with TRBD1. CDR3 length: 16 amino acids. Germline V gene sequence: CDR1 PRHDT, CDR2 FYEKMQ (reference sequence). With V trimmed by 5 bases and J by 7 bases, 14 bases remained unmatched. The CDR3 DNA is TGTGCCAGCAGCCCGCGCACCGGGACAGGGGCGGCGGAGCAGTACTTC. This sequence encodes CASSPRTGTGAAEQYF.

The rearrangement joins TRBV6-2 or TRBV6-3 to TRBJ2-4; no clear D gene. The V end was cut by 5 bases, the J end by 7 bases, with 15 bases between. The V gene's germline CDR1 is MNHEY and CDR2 SVGEGT. The CDR3 consists of 14 residues. The CDR3 sequence: CASSDNIGGNIQYF. DNA for the CDR3: TGTGCCAGCAGTGACAACATTGGTGGGAACATTCAGTACTTC.

The chain is built from TRBV5-3 and TRBJ1-3; D call uncertain. TRBV5-3 belongs to the ORF category, with a function that is uncertain. The CDR3 has 14 residues. Deletions cut 8 bases from V and 3 bases from J, with 15 bases between. CDR3 sequence reads: CASSGPQFGNTIYF. Here the CDR3 DNA reads TGTGCCAGCAGCGGTCCCCAGTTTGGAAACACCATATATTTT.

The chain combines TRBV28 with TRBJ2-2; D is uncertain. V was cut by 7 bases and J by 2 bases, with 11 bases left in between. The CDR3 is 14 residues long. CDR1 is MDHEN, CDR2 SYDVKM, per germline. The CDR3 loop is CASTSPSNTGELFF. In DNA, the CDR3 is TGTGCCAGCACGTCCCCTTCAAACACCGGGGAGCTGTTTTTT.

The chain recombines TRBV20-1 with TRBJ1-4; 10 bases agree with TRBD1. There are 13 residues in the CDR3. The junction had 3 bases not matched to a gene; V was cut back by 5 bases and J by 6 bases. Germline values: CDR1 DFQATT, CDR2 SNEGSKA (reference sequence). The CDR3 loop reads CSAAGQGYEKLFF. DNA for the CDR3: TGCAGTGCTGCGGGACAGGGGTATGAAAAACTGTTTTTT.

The rearrangement joins TRBV3-1 to TRBJ2-7; TRBD2 agrees at 7 bases. V dropped 6 bases and J dropped 7; count of bases not matched to a gene: 18. The CDR3 totals 16 residues. In germline, CDR1 is LGHDT, CDR2 YNNKEL (reference sequence). CDR3 in DNA: TGTGCCAGCAGGGATGGAGCGGGGTGGTCCGCTACAGAGCAGTACTTC. Translation: CASRDGAGWSATEQYF.

This clonotype was counted ten times or more. CDR3 residues: CAWSPGQPYEQYF. CDR3 DNA: TGTGCCTGGAGTCCCGGACAGCCCTACGAGCAGTACTTC. This chain joins TRBV30 and TRBJ2-7, with D perhaps matching TRBD1 (6 bases). Per germline, CDR1 GTSNPN and CDR2 SVGIG (reference sequence). Trimming removed 2 bases at V and 2 bases at J, with 10 bases between. The CDR3 runs 13 residues. Filled out from reference TRBV30 and TRBJ2-7, the complete variable domain reads SQTIHQWPATLVQPVGSPLSLECTVEGTSNPNLYWYRQAAGRGLQLLFYSVGIGQISSEVPQNLSASRPQDRQFILSSKKLLLSDSGFYLCAWSPGQPYEQYFGPGTRLTVT.

This clonotype was seen at least ten times. The rearrangement uses TRBV12-3 or TRBV12-4 and TRBJ1-5; D ambiguous. The CDR3 covers 15 residues. The V end was cut by 6 bases, the J end by 0 bases, with 12 bases between. The CDR3 DNA reads as TGTGCCAGCAGGTACTCGGGGAGTAGCAATCAGCCCCAGCATTTT. Translating it yields CASRYSGSSNQPQHF.

The CDR3 DNA reads as TGTGCCAGCAGCTTAGTCCTAGGACAGGGAAGGTACGAGCAGTACTTC. Residues: CASSLVLGQGRYEQYF. The chain links TRBV7-8 to TRBJ2-7; TRBD1 matches 8 bases. Germline CDR1 and CDR2: SGHVS and FQNEAQ. V lost 1 base to trimming and J lost 4 bases; unmatched junction nucleotides: 9. The CDR3 has 16 amino acids.

This clonotype was seen at least ten times. The J gene is TRBJ1-6, the V gene TRBV7-8, with 11 bases aligning to TRBD1. Germline CDR1 reads SGHVS; CDR2 reads FQNEAQ. The ends lost 0 bases at V and 0 bases at J; junction bases unmatched: 1. The CDR3 has 18 amino acids. The CDR3 coding sequence is TGTGCCAGCAGCTTAGCTGGGACAGGGGGCTCCTATAATTCACCCCTCCACTTT. Amino acids: CASSLAGTGGSYNSPLHF.